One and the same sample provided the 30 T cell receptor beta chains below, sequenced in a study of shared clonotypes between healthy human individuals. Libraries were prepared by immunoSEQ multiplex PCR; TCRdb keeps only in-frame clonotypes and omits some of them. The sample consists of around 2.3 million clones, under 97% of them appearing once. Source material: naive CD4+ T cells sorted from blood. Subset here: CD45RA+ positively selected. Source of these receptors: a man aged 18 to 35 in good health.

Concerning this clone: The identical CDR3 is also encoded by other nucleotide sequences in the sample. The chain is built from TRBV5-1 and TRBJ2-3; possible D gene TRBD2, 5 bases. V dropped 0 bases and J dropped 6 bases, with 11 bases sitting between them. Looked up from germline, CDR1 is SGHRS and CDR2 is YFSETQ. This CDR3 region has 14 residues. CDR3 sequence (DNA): TGCGCCAGCAGCTTGGAAGGAGGTGGGGATACGCAGTATTTT. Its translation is CASSLEGGGDTQYF.

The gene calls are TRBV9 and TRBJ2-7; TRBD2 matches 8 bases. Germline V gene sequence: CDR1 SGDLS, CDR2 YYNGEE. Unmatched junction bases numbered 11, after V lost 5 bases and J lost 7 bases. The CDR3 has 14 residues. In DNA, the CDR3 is TGTGCCAGCAGTGCAACGGGAGGGCCGGGGGAGCAGTACTTC. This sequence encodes CASSATGGPGEQYF.

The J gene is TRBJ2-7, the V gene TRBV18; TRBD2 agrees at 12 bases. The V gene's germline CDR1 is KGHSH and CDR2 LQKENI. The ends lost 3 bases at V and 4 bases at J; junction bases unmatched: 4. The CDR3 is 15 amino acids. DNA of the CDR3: TGTGCCAGCTCACCGACTAGCGGGGGAGGTTACGAGCAGTACTTC. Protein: CASSPTSGGGYEQYF.

CDR3 DNA: TGTGCCAGTAGTATAGGCGACAGGGCGCTCGCTGAAGCTTTCTTT. It translates to CASSIGDRALAEAFF. The J gene is TRBJ1-1, the V gene TRBV19, with 7 bases lining up with TRBD1. CDR1 LNHDA and CDR2 SQIVND come from the germline V gene (reference sequence). This CDR3 region has 15 residues. After removal of 1 base from V and 6 bases from J, the junction contained 8 bases not matched to a gene.

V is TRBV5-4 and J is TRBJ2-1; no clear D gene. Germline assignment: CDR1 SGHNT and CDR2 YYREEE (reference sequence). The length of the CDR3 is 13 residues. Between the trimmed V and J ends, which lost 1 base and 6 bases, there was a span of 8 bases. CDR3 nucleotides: TGTGCCAGCAGCTTGTCGACGCTCAATGAGCAGTTCTTC. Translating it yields CASSLSTLNEQFF.

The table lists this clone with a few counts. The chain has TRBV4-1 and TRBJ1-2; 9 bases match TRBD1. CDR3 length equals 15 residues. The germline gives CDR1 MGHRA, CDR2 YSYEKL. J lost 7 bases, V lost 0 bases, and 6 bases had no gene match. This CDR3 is CASSQDLGTGSGYTF. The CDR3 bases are TGCGCCAGCAGCCAAGATCTCGGGACAGGGTCTGGCTACACCTTC.

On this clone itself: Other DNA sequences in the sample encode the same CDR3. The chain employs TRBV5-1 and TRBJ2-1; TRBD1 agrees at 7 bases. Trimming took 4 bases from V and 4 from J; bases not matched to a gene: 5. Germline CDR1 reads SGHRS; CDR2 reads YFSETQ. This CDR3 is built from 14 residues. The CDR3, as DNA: TGCGCCAGCAGCCCGGGACAGTCTTACAATGAGCAGTTCTTC. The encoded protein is CASSPGQSYNEQFF.

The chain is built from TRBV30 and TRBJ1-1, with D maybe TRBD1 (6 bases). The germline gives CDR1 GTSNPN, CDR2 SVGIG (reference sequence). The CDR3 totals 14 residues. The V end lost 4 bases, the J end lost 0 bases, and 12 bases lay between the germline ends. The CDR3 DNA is TGTGCCTGGAAGAAACAGGGACTGAACACTGAAGCTTTCTTT. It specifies CAWKKQGLNTEAFF.

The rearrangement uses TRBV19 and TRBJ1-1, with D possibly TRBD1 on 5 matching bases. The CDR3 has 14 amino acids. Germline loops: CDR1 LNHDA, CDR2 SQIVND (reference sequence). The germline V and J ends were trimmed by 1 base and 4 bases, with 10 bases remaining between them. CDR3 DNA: TGTGCCAGTAGTATAGCTGGGGCCGGCACTGAAGCTTTCTTT. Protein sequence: CASSIAGAGTEAFF.

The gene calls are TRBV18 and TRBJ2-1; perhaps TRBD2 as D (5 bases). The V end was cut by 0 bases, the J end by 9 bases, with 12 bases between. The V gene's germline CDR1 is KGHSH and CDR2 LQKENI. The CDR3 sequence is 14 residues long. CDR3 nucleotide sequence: TGTGCCAGCTCACCACCTGGAGGAGGAATTGAGCAGTTCTTC. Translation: CASSPPGGGIEQFF. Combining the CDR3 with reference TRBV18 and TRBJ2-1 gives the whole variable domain NAGVMQNPRHLVRRRGQEARLRCSPMKGHSHVYWYRQLPEEGLKFMVYLQKENIIDESGMPKERFSAEFPKEGPSILRIQQVVRGDSAAYFCASSPPGGGIEQFFGPGTRLTVL.

The CDR3 nucleotides are TGTGCCAGCAGCCGTTCAGGGTGGGGCTACACCTTC. Protein sequence: CASSRSGWGYTF. This chain links TRBV2 with TRBJ1-2; D is perhaps TRBD1 (5 bases). This CDR3 spans 12 amino acids. V lost 6 bases and J 8 bases, leaving 13 bases between the germline ends. Germline V CDR1 and CDR2: SNHLY, FYNNEI. The full variable domain, completed using reference TRBV2 and TRBJ1-2, is EPEVTQTPSHQVTQMGQEVILRCVPISNHLYFYWYRQILGQKVEFLVSFYNNEISEKSEIFDDQFSVERPDGSNFTLKIRSTKLEDSAMYFCASSRSGWGYTFGSGTRLTVV.

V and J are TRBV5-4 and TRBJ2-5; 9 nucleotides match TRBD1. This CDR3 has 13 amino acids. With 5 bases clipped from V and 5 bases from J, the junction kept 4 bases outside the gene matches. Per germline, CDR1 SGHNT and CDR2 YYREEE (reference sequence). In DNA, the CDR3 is TGTGCCAGCAGTCGGGACAGGGAGGAGACCCAGTACTTC. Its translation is CASSRDREETQYF. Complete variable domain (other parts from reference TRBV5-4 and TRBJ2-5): ETGVTQSPTHLIKTRGQQVTLRCSSQSGHNTVSWYQQALGQGPQFIFQYYREEENGRGNFPPRFSGLQFPNYSSELNVNALELDDSALYLCASSRDREETQYFGPGTRLLVL.

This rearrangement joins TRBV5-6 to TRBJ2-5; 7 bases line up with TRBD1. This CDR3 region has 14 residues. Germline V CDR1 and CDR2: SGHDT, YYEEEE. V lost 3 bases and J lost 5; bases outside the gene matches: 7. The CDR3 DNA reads TGTGCCAGCAGCTCGGGACAGTTCGTTGAGACCCAGTACTTC. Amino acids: CASSSGQFVETQYF.

CDR3 bases: TGCAGCGTTAGGGCGGAGAGGACGTTCACTGAAGCTTTCTTT. Amino acid sequence: CSVRAERTFTEAFF. This chain joins TRBV29-1 and TRBJ1-1; D remains unclear. The CDR3 sequence is 14 residues long. Trimming left V 5 bases short and J 4 bases short, with 17 bases between. CDR1 is SQVTM and CDR2 is ANQGSEA in the germline V gene.

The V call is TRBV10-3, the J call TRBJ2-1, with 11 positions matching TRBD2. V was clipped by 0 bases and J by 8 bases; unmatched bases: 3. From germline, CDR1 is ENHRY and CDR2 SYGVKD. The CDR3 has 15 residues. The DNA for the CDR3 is TGTGCCATCAGTGAGTCGGTGACTAGCGGGGATGAGCAGTTCTTC. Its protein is CAISESVTSGDEQFF.

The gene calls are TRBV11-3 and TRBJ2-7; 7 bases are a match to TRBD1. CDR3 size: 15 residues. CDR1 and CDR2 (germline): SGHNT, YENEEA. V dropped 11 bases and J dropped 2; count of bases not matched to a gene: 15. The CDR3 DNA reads TGTGCCTCGTTCTTCGCCGGGACAGTGACCTACGAGCAGTACTTC. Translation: CASFFAGTVTYEQYF.

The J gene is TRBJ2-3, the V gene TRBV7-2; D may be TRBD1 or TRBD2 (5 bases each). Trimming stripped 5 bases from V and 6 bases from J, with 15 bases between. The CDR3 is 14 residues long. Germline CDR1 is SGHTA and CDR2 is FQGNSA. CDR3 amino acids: CASSLRGVRDTQYF. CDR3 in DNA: TGTGCCAGCAGCCTGAGGGGAGTCAGGGATACGCAGTATTTT.

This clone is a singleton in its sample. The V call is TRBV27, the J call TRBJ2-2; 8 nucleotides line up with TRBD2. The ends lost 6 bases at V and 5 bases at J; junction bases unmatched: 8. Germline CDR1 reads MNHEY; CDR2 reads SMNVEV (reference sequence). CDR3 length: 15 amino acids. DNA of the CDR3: TGTGCCAGCAGACCGGGGGGGCCGGGAACCGGGGAGCTGTTTTTT. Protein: CASRPGGPGTGELFF.

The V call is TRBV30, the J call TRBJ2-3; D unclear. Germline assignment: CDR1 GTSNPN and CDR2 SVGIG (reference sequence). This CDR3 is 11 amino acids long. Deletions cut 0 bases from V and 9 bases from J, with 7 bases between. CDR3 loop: CAWSVESTQYF. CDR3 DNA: TGTGCCTGGAGTGTGGAATCAACGCAGTATTTT.

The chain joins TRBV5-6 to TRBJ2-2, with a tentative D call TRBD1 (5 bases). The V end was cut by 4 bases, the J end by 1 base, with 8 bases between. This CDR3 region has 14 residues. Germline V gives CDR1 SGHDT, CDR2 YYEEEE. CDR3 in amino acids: CASSRTQNTGELFF. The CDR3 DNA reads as TGTGCCAGCAGCCGGACACAGAACACCGGGGAGCTGTTTTTT.

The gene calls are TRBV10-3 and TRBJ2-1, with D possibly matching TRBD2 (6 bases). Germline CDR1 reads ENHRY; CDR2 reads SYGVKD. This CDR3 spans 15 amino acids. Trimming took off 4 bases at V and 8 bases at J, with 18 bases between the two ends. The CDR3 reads CAISAERPPGDEQFF. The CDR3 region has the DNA TGTGCCATCAGTGCGGAGCGTCCCCCGGGGGATGAGCAGTTCTTC.

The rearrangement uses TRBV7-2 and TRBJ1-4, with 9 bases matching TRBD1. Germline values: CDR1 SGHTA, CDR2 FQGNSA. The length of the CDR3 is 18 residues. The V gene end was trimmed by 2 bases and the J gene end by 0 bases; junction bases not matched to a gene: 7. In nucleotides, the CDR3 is TGTGCCAGCAGCTTACCTACAGGGGGCTCATCAACTAATGAAAAACTGTTTTTT. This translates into CASSLPTGGSSTNEKLFF.

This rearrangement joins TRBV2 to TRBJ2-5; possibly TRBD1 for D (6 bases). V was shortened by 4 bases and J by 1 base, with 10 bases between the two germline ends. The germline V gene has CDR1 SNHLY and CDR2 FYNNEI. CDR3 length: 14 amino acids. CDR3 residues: CASSGQASQETQYF. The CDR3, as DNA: TGTGCCAGCAGTGGACAGGCCAGCCAAGAGACCCAGTACTTC.

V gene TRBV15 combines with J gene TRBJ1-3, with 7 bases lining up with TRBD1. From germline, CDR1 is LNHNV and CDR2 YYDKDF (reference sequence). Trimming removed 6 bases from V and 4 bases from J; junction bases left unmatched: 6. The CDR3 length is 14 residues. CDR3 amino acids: CATRATGTGNTIYF. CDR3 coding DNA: TGTGCCACCAGGGCGACAGGGACGGGAAACACCATATATTTT. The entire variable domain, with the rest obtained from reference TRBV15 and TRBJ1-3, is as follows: DAMVIQNPRYQVTQFGKPVTLSCSQTLNHNVMYWYQQKSSQAPKLLFHYYDKDFNNEADTPDNFQSRRPNTSFCFLDIRSPGLGDTAMYLCATRATGTGNTIYFGEGSWLTVV.

The CDR3 here is CASSESPRANTEAFF. The CDR3 DNA sequence: TGCGCCAGCAGTGAGAGTCCCAGGGCCAACACTGAAGCTTTCTTT. This chain connects TRBV10-1 to TRBJ1-1, with D possibly TRBD1 on 5 matching bases. V lost 2 bases to trimming and J lost 2 bases, with 12 bases between them. The germline V gene has CDR1 WNHNN and CDR2 SYGVQD (reference sequence). The CDR3 has 15 residues.

CDR3 protein: CASSVASHIQETQYF. CDR3 DNA: TGTGCCAGCAGCGTAGCCAGTCACATACAAGAGACCCAGTACTTC. V and J are TRBV9 and TRBJ2-5; D gene unclear. CDR3 size: 15 residues. CDR1 is SGDLS, CDR2 YYNGEE, per germline. V gave up 0 bases and J gave up 2 bases, with 11 bases separating them.

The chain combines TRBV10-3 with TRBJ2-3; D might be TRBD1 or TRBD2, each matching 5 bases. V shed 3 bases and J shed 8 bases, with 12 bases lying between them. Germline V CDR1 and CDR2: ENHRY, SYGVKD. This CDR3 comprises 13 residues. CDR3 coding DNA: TGTGCCATCAGTGAACTAGTAGGGGCTACGCAGTATTTT. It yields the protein CAISELVGATQYF.

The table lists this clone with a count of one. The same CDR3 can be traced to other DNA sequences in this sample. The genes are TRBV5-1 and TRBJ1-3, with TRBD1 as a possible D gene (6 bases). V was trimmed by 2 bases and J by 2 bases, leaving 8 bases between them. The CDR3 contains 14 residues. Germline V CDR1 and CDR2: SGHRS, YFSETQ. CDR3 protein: CASSLTGTGNTIYF. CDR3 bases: TGCGCCAGCAGCTTAACAGGGACTGGAAACACCATATATTTT.

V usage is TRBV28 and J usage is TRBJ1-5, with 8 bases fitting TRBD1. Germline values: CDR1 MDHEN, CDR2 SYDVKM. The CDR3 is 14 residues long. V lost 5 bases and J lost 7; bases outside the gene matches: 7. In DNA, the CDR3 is TGTGCCAGCAGTACTCGACAGGGGCGGCAGCCCCAGCATTTT. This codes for CASSTRQGRQPQHF.

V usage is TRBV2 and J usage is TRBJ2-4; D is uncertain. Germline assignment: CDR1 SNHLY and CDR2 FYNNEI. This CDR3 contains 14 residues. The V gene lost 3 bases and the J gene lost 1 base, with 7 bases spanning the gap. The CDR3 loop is CASSDGGAKNIQYF. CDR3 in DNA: TGTGCCAGCAGTGACGGTGGGGCCAAAAACATTCAGTACTTC.